This TCR beta chain appears in the sequencing data of a study of CD8+CD57+ T cells in acquired aplastic anemia. In the study overall: The DNA of sorted CD4+ and CD8+ cells averaged around 3.2 ug.

For CDR3 and TCR beta VDJ profiling, genomic DNA was the template used. TCRdb reprocessed the reads with MiXCR, giving one entry per CDR3 protein. The data show about 470,000 distinct CDR3 sequences, with around 30% seen just once and nearly 0.85% held by the top ten. Of note for this clonotype: What it binds is unknown.

Patients chosen for sequencing had CD8+CD57+ cells that had expanded, as shown by flow cytometry. Severe acquired aplastic anemia affected all patients. This CDR3 has 14 residues. Germline values: CDR1 SGHRS, CDR2 YFSETQ. Deletions cut 4 bases from V and 2 bases from J, with 10 bases between. General study results and limits: Patients and controls had in common fewer than 30 CD8+ CDR3 sequences. Statistical testing detected no significant gap in CD8+ Simpson's diversity between patients and controls.

This chain connects TRBV5-1 to TRBJ1-3; D uncertain. The sequencing sample was made of sorted CD4+, CD8+, or CD8+CD57+ T cells (not recorded which) from PBMCs. This clonotype originated in a human donor with aplastic anemia. CDR3 bases: TGCGCCAGCAGCACGGGAGAACCTGGAAACACCATATATTTT. It codes for CASSTGEPGNTIYF.